The 16 T cell receptor beta chains below were found in one sample sequenced in a study of post-analysis software for immune sequencing data. Study-level results: TRBV5-6, TRBV5-1 and TRBV20-1 belonged to a set of roughly five TRBV segments that were more frequent in patients than controls.

For these TCRs, the target antigens are not known. Unique molecular identifiers were carried by the TCR beta cDNA libraries. A single record per CDR3 protein comes from TCRdb applying MiXCR to the PCR reads. The data show about 560,000 distinct CDR3 sequences, around 44% seen once. The sequenced sample was blood. The receptors stem from a girl aged 5-17 years with multiple sclerosis.

Details on this clonotype: One end of the junction does not line up with germline, which may come from a read error. The chain is built from TRBV12-3 or TRBV12-4 and TRBJ2-3; 10 nucleotides align to TRBD2. The CDR3 consists of 15 residues. CDR3 loop: CASSLEREGTDAQYF. In nucleotides, the CDR3 is TGTGCCAGCAGTTTAGAGCGGGAGGGCACAGATGCGCAGTATTTT.

This clonotype has a handful of counts. The chain employs TRBV29-1 and TRBJ1-2; D unresolved. This CDR3 contains 12 residues. The germline V gene encodes CDR1 SQVTM and CDR2 ANQGSEA. V lost 7 bases and J lost 3, with 12 bases in between. DNA of the CDR3: TGCAGCGGAACATTTGCAGACTATGGCTACACCTTC. Its translation: CSGTFADYGYTF. Full variable domain (rest looked up from reference TRBV29-1 and TRBJ1-2): SAVISQKPSRDICQRGTSLTIQCQVDSQVTMMFWYRQQPGQSLTLIATANQGSEATYESGFVIDKFPISRPNLTFSTLTVSNMSPEDSSIYLCSGTFADYGYTFGSGTRLTVV.

This chain joins TRBV5-1 and TRBJ2-5, with D tentatively TRBD1 or TRBD2 (5 bases each). Germline CDR1 reads SGHRS; CDR2 reads YFSETQ. V gave up 5 bases and J gave up 1 base, with 15 bases separating them. The CDR3 length is 15 residues. CDR3 nucleotide sequence: TGCGCCAGCAGACCAACCGGGACGTTCCAAGAGACCCAGTACTTC. The encoded protein is CASRPTGTFQETQYF.

The chain carries TRBV5-1 and TRBJ1-4; weak D call: TRBD1 (5 bases). Trimming took 0 bases from V and 6 from J, leaving 12 bases between them. Germline V gene lookup returns CDR1 SGHRS and CDR2 YFSETQ. CDR3 length: 15 amino acids. The CDR3 nucleotides are TGCGCCAGCAGCTTGGCGGCAGGGTCTGATGAAAAACTGTTTTTT. Residues: CASSLAAGSDEKLFF.

The sample holds a few counts of this clonotype. The chain links TRBV12-1 to TRBJ2-7; the D call TRBD1 from the table was never checked on the DNA. TRBV12-1 is a pseudogene locus. The CDR3 is 15 residues long. Written as DNA, the CDR3 is TGTGCCAGCAGCTACTGCCGGGACAGAAACAACGAGCAGTACTTC. The encoded protein is CASSYCRDRNNEQYF.

Written as DNA, the CDR3 is TGTGCCATCAGTGAGGCCGGGACTAACAATGAGCAGTTCTTC. Translating gives CAISEAGTNNEQFF. The chain is built from TRBV10-3 and TRBJ2-1, with TRBD2 matching over 7 bases. The CDR3 totals 14 residues. Germline-derived CDR1 and CDR2 are ENHRY and SYGVKD. The V and J ends lost 2 bases and 5 bases, in that order; junction bases with no gene match: 3.

The rearrangement uses TRBV28 and TRBJ1-4; D gene ambiguous. Germline V lookup: CDR1 MDHEN, CDR2 SYDVKM. This CDR3 has 16 amino acids. V was shortened by 2 bases and J by 0 bases, with 10 bases between the two germline ends. The CDR3 nucleotides are TGTGCCAGCAGTTTAAGACTCTCTGCAACTAATGAAAAACTGTTTTTT. This gives the protein CASSLRLSATNEKLFF.

This chain joins TRBV20-1 and TRBJ2-4; 7 bases are shared with TRBD1. The DNA end favors TRBJ2-5, so the J call may be wrong. The germline V gene encodes CDR1 DFQATT and CDR2 SNEGSKA (reference sequence). This CDR3 comprises 13 residues. This CDR3 is CSARRQGGETQYF. The CDR3 nucleotides are TGCAGTGCTAGAAGACAGGGTGGAGAGACCCAGTACTTC.

V gene TRBV10-3 combines with J gene TRBJ2-1; D gene unclear. The CDR3 is 9 amino acids. Germline V gene lookup returns CDR1 ENHRY and CDR2 SYGVKD. Trimming took off 8 bases at V and 10 bases at J, with 6 bases between the two ends. Written as DNA, the CDR3 is TGTGCCATCCCTTGCGAGCAGTTCTTC. It specifies CAIPCEQFF.

The chain carries TRBV12-3 or TRBV12-4 and TRBJ1-2, with TRBD1 matching over 7 bases. CDR3 size: 16 residues. The V segment lost 2 bases and the J segment 0 bases; nucleotides outside the gene matches: 6. The CDR3 spells CASSLRGRNSNYGYTF. CDR3 nucleotide sequence: TGTGCCAGCAGTTTAAGGGGGCGAAACTCTAACTATGGCTACACCTTC.

V usage is TRBV5-1 and J usage is TRBJ2-5, with D tentatively TRBD1 or TRBD2 (5 bases each). The J call may be wrong; the DNA end is better matched by TRBJ2-7. Germline lookup yields CDR1 SGHRS and CDR2 YFSETQ. The CDR3 runs to 15 residues. CDR3 bases: TGCGCCAGCAGCTTGGGGGACGTCTCCTCCTACGAGCAGTACTTC. It yields the protein CASSLGDVSSYEQYF.

This clonotype was detected only once. V usage is TRBV28 and J usage is TRBJ2-7; perhaps TRBD1 as D (5 bases). Looked up from germline, CDR1 is MDHEN and CDR2 is SYDVKM. The CDR3 contains 13 residues. Between the trimmed V and J ends, which lost 7 bases and 5 bases, there was a span of 15 bases. CDR3 region: CASIPGCSDEQYF. As DNA, the CDR3 is TGTGCCAGCATCCCAGGGTGCTCGGACGAGCAGTACTTC.

The V gene is TRBV29-1, the J gene TRBJ2-7, with 12 bases lining up with TRBD2. There are 18 residues in the CDR3. Trimming at V came to 1 base and at J to 2 bases, leaving 12 bases not matched to a gene. From germline, CDR1 is SQVTM and CDR2 ANQGSEA. This chain's CDR3 is CSVEGTSGKQGETYEQYF. The CDR3 DNA sequence: TGCAGCGTTGAAGGGACTAGCGGGAAACAAGGTGAAACCTACGAGCAGTACTTC.

This clonotype occurred a few times. The V and J genes are TRBV9 and TRBJ1-2; D is uncertain. The CDR3 length is 15 residues. Germline V gives CDR1 SGDLS, CDR2 YYNGEE. Trimming left V 8 bases short and J 8 bases short, with 25 bases between. This chain's CDR3 is CASALDANGPWGYTF. In DNA, the CDR3 is TGTGCCAGTGCCTTGGACGCTAACGGGCCTTGGGGCTACACCTTC.

Points on this clonotype: The junction and the germline gene differ at one end; a read error may be behind it. This rearrangement joins TRBV12-3 or TRBV12-4 to TRBJ2-3; TRBD2 is a possible D gene (5 bases). CDR3 size: 13 residues. This CDR3 is CASSFRGADAQYF. In DNA, the CDR3 is TGTGCCAGCAGTTTCCGGGGAGCAGATGCGCAGTATTTT.

The CDR3 reads CSVEDQRTAPYNEQFF. Here the CDR3 DNA reads TGCAGCGTTGAAGATCAGAGGACAGCCCCCTACAATGAGCAGTTCTTC. The chain links TRBV29-1 to TRBJ2-1; D is possibly TRBD1 (6 bases). This CDR3 comprises 16 residues. Per germline, CDR1 SQVTM and CDR2 ANQGSEA. V was cut by 0 bases and J by 2 bases, with 14 bases left in between.